The rows below give T cell receptor beta chains drawn from one sample of a study of blood T cell repertoires in COVID-19. The protocol was immunoSEQ multiplex PCR, while the TCRdb copy is restricted to in-frame clones and leaves out a portion. The table lists some 120,000 clones, around 85% of them singletons. Sequences were obtained from peripheral blood. The receptor set was obtained from a man younger than 40 with COVID-19, enrolled during active disease. The CDR3 runs from the conserved cysteine through the conserved F or W. D genes are given only for firm matches. Size tells how often a clone was seen (once, few, many) or the class of an expanded clone, and some rows leave it out.

CDR3 DNA,CDR3 protein,V gene,J gene,clone size,D gene,CDR3 length
TGTGCCAGCAGTGAACACTACGAGCAGTACTTC,CASSEHYEQYF,TRBV6-1,TRBJ2-7,.,.,11
TGTGCCAGCAGTCAGGGGGCAGGTGAAGCTTTCTTT,CASSQGAGEAFF,TRBV11-3,TRBJ1-1,.,TRBD1,12
TGTGCCAGCAGTGAAACACAGGCCCATGGCTATGGCTACACCTTC,CASSETQAHGYGYTF,TRBV6-1,TRBJ1-2,once,.,15
TGTGCCAGCAAGCGTGGACAGGGGGCCTACGAGCAGTACTTC,CASKRGQGAYEQYF,TRBV2,TRBJ2-7,once,TRBD1,14
TGTGCCAGCAGCCTCCGGGACTGGAACTACGAGCAGTACTTC,CASSLRDWNYEQYF,TRBV11-1,TRBJ2-7,once,.,14
TGCGCCAGCGTCCCGGGACAGGGGGGGACAGATACGCAGTATTTT,CASVPGQGGTDTQYF,TRBV5-1,TRBJ2-3,.,TRBD1,15
TGTGCCTGGAGCAAAGCTAGCGGGGTGTACCAAGAGACCCAGTACTTC,CAWSKASGVYQETQYF,TRBV30,TRBJ2-5,once,TRBD2,16
TGTGCCAGTAGTATAACGGGACAGGGGGCAGCCGGGGAGCTGTTTTTT,CASSITGQGAAGELFF,TRBV19,TRBJ2-2,.,TRBD1,16
TGTGCCAGCAGTACCGGGACAGGGGTCAATGAGCAGTTCTTC,CASSTGTGVNEQFF,TRBV6-4,TRBJ2-1,.,TRBD1,14
TGTGCCAGCAGTTACCGGGGGAGTCGCACAGATACGCAGTATTTT,CASSYRGSRTDTQYF,TRBV6-5,TRBJ2-3,.,.,15
TGTGCCAGCAGCTTAGTAGCGGGAGTAAACAATGAGCAGTTCTTC,CASSLVAGVNNEQFF,TRBV11-2,TRBJ2-1,.,TRBD2,15
TGTGCCAGCAGTCTCCACGACCAGGGGGCCGGGTCACCCCTCCACTTT,CASSLHDQGAGSPLHF,TRBV28,TRBJ1-6,.,TRBD1,16
TGTGCCTGGATGTCCGGGACAGGGGCCTACGAGCAGTACTTC,CAWMSGTGAYEQYF,TRBV30,TRBJ2-7,.,TRBD1,14
TGTGCCAGCAGCTTGGGGCTTGGACCCCTCCACTTT,CASSLGLGPLHF,TRBV11-2,TRBJ1-6,.,.,12
TGTGCCAGCAGCCCTACTGAACAGGGGAGGTATGAGCAGTTCTTC,CASSPTEQGRYEQFF,TRBV3-1/TRBV3-2,TRBJ2-1,.,.,15
TGTGCCAGCAGCTCGACAGGTTCCTACGAGCAGTACTTC,CASSSTGSYEQYF,TRBV5-4,TRBJ2-7,.,.,13
TGTGCCAGCAGCCCCCAGTGGAGGACAGGTAATGAGCAGTTCTTC,CASSPQWRTGNEQFF,TRBV13,TRBJ2-1,.,TRBD1,15
TGTGCCAGTAGCAGGACAGGGCAGTATAATTCACCCCTCCACTTT,CASSRTGQYNSPLHF,TRBV19,TRBJ1-6,.,TRBD1,15
TGTGCCAGCAGTTACGAGAGGAGCACTGAAGCTTTCTTT,CASSYERSTEAFF,TRBV6-5,TRBJ1-1,.,.,13
TGTGCCAGCAGCCCTTCCGGGACAGCAGCTTACAATGAGCAGTTCTTC,CASSPSGTAAYNEQFF,TRBV14,TRBJ2-1,.,TRBD1,16
TGTGCCAGCAGCTTGGGGGGGAACACCGGGGAGCTGTTTTTT,CASSLGGNTGELFF,TRBV7-2,TRBJ2-2,.,.,14
TGTGCCAGCAGCTCACTCCACTCCTACGAGCAGTACTTC,CASSSLHSYEQYF,TRBV7-8,TRBJ2-7,few,.,13